This is a list of T cell receptor beta chains from one sample in a study of T cell responses to AZD1222 COVID-19 vaccine. The data were produced by immunoSEQ multiplex PCR, yet TCRdb's version contains in-frame clones alone and is incomplete. The sample consists of about 140,000 clones, about 90% of them appearing once. The specimen comprised peripheral blood, sampled 28 days after the second dose of the MenACWY control vaccine. The receptors originated from an adult who received the MenACWY meningococcal vaccine as a control. The CDR3 runs from the conserved cysteine through the conserved F or W.

CDR3 length | J gene | V gene | CDR3 protein
11 | TRBJ2-3 | TRBV24-1 | CATSMTDTQYF
13 | TRBJ1-2 | TRBV27 | CASSRQGGYGYTF
13 | TRBJ1-3 | TRBV28 | CASRGTVGNTIYF
19 | TRBJ1-6 | TRBV5-1 | CASSLRDRGKSSYNSPLHF
16 | TRBJ2-1 | TRBV9 | CASSVELAAVGNEQFF
18 | TRBJ2-7 | TRBV4-3 | CASSQNLPLGFQSARQYF
15 | TRBJ2-2 | TRBV18 | CASSPGLAETGELFF
13 | TRBJ1-4 | TRBV29-1 | CSVERARGEKLFF
13 | TRBJ1-2 | TRBV28 | CASTTRGGYGYTF
16 | TRBJ1-1 | TRBV7-2 | CASSIRVGRVDTEAFF
16 | TRBJ2-7 | TRBV7-8 | CASKKPRTGQNYEQYF
18 | TRBJ2-3 | TRBV6-4 | CASSDSIRSGRGTDTQYF
16 | TRBJ2-5 | TRBV25-1 | CASSPGGTSGQETQYF
13 | TRBJ1-6 | TRBV25-1 | CASSGQGHSPLHF
13 | TRBJ2-3 | TRBV7-3 | CASSLMITDTQYF
14 | TRBJ2-3 | TRBV19 | CASSMTVITDTQYF
12 | TRBJ1-1 | TRBV6-5 | CASRQGDTEAFF
16 | TRBJ2-5 | TRBV5-1 | CASKRVGTGGQETQYF
14 | TRBJ2-2 | TRBV9 | CASSVVGDAGELFF
15 | TRBJ2-2 | TRBV6-5 | CASMAGEANTGELFF
15 | TRBJ2-3 | TRBV19 | CASTPTVFSTDTQYF
13 | TRBJ2-5 | TRBV5-1 | CASQIAGEETQYF
14 | TRBJ1-4 | TRBV2 | CASSLQGAGEKLFF
15 | TRBJ1-5 | TRBV19 | CASSIGGGGGQPQHF
13 | TRBJ2-7 | TRBV12-3/TRBV12-4 | CASSFTGFSEQYF
16 | TRBJ1-5 | TRBV15 | CATSRRTGNSNQPQHF
16 | TRBJ1-5 | TRBV5-6 | CASSLSGDSRNQPQHF
16 | TRBJ1-1 | TRBV18 | CASSPYTIRNPTEAFF
12 | TRBJ2-5 | TRBV12-5 | CASGGDQETQYF
16 | TRBJ1-1 | TRBV28 | CASSFLYGGVRGEAFF
16 | TRBJ1-3 | TRBV21-1 | CASTKIGTGGENTIYF
16 | TRBJ1-4 | TRBV28 | CASSSGTGATGEKLFF
16 | TRBJ2-3 | TRBV7-2 | CASSLGRYPLTDTQYF
13 | TRBJ1-2 | TRBV25-1 | CASSAGTDYGYTF
11 | TRBJ1-2 | TRBV20-1 | CSARTGYGYTF
13 | TRBJ2-5 | TRBV18 | CASSLPNQETQYF
13 | TRBJ1-2 | TRBV14 | CASSQDLNYGYTF
12 | TRBJ2-5 | TRBV7-2 | CASSLSAQSQYF
16 | TRBJ2-7 | TRBV28 | CASSLQGIAGFYEQYF
14 | TRBJ2-3 | TRBV7-3 | CASSSQGTLDTQYF
14 | TRBJ1-1 | TRBV27 | CASSFLGANTEAFF
14 | TRBJ1-1 | TRBV5-1 | CASSFDHMNTEAFF
11 | TRBJ2-7 | TRBV11-2 | CASSPEYEQYF
19 | TRBJ2-6 | TRBV5-1 | CASSSEYGQGSSGANVLTF
14 | TRBJ1-1 | TRBV6-5 | CASRRGDWDTEAFF
15 | TRBJ2-2 | TRBV5-1 | CASSLSVSASGELFF
12 | TRBJ2-7 | TRBV7-2 | CASSAVGWTQYF
13 | TRBJ2-1 | TRBV4-3 | CASSQDHRGERFF